The T cell receptor beta chain under discussion was sequenced for a study of radiotherapy plus CTLA-4 blockade in lung cancer. Regarding the study as a whole: Tumor-origin TCR clones grew in blood after radiotherapy plus ipilimumab. Together with interferon-beta, which increased in serum after radiation, early dynamic changes in blood T cell clones were reportedly the best predictors of response.

Sequenced by immunoSEQ multiplex PCR; TCRdb stores in-frame clones only, minus some. The data contain about 24,000 clones, 70% to 75% of them singletons. CDR3 length equals 15 residues. The germline gives CDR1 MNHNS, CDR2 SASEGT. The junction had 8 bases not matched to a gene; V was cut back by 7 bases and J by 4 bases. Regarding this clone: What it binds is not known.

The chain employs TRBV6-1 and TRBJ2-5; 11 nucleotides align to TRBD1. The source material was peripheral blood, sampled from a patient treated with radiotherapy plus ipilimumab. The source of this sequence is a human donor with non-small cell lung cancer whose response to radiotherapy plus ipilimumab could not be evaluated. The CDR3 DNA follows: TGTGCCAGCATTCGATCCGGGACAGGGGGAGAGACCCAGTACTTC. This encodes CASIRSGTGGETQYF.